These T cell receptor beta chains were read from a single sample in a study of CD8 T cells in Susac syndrome. TCRdb redid the calling of the immunoSEQ multiplex PCR reads with MiXCR, one entry per CDR3 protein. The table records about 130,000 distinct CDR3 sequences, around 91% of them present only once. The sample was CD8+ T cells from PBMCs. These receptor sequences come from a human donor with multiple sclerosis. CDR3s include the opening cysteine and the closing phenylalanine or tryptophan. The D gene is left open where the match is weak.

TRBJ2-5 | - | TRBV7-2 | CASRCLMGSETQYF | TGTGCCAGCAGATGCTTGATGGGCTCTGAGACCCAGTACTTC
TRBJ2-3 | - | TRBV4-3 | CASSQGLEADTQYF | TGCGCCAGCAGCCAAGGACTAGAAGCAGATACGCAGTATTTT
TRBJ2-1 | TRBD2 | TRBV9 | CASISPGLARFLTYNEQFF | TGTGCCAGCATCTCCCCGGGACTAGCGAGGTTTTTGACCTACAATGAGCAGTTCTTC
TRBJ1-2 | - | TRBV3-1 | CASSQAETNFYGYTF | TGTGCCAGCAGCCAAGCAGAAACTAATTTCTATGGCTACACCTTC
TRBJ2-7 | TRBD1 | TRBV25-1 | CASSEFEGAEQYF | TGTGCCAGCAGTGAATTTGAGGGGGCAGAGCAGTACTTC
TRBJ1-5 | - | TRBV6-1 | CASTPTDRLVFNQPQHF | TGTGCCAGCACCCCTACCGATCGCCTAGTATTCAATCAGCCCCAGCATTTT
TRBJ2-5 | TRBD2 | TRBV28 | CASSSPLAVQETQYF | TGTGCCAGCAGTTCCCCACTAGCGGTCCAAGAGACCCAGTACTTC
TRBJ2-7 | - | TRBV27 | CASSLTETGYEQYF | TGTGCCAGCAGTTTGACCGAGACCGGATACGAGCAGTACTTC
TRBJ2-7 | TRBD2 | TRBV20-1 | CSARGGLAGGFYEQYF | TGCAGTGCCCGAGGGGGACTAGCGGGAGGCTTCTACGAGCAGTACTTC
TRBJ2-3 | - | TRBV11-2 | CASSPADTQYF | TGTGCCAGCAGCCCAGCGGATACGCAGTATTTT
TRBJ1-5 | TRBD1 | TRBV12-3/TRBV12-4 | CASSFVTGDNQPQHF | TGTGCCAGCAGTTTCGTGACAGGGGACAATCAGCCCCAGCATTTT
TRBJ2-3 | - | TRBV12-5 | CASGYVGDTQYF | TGTGCTAGTGGTTACGTAGGCGATACGCAGTATTTT
TRBJ1-4 | - | TRBV13 | CASSWSREKLFF | TGTGCCAGCAGCTGGTCCAGGGAAAAACTGTTTTTT
TRBJ1-5 | - | TRBV2 | CASSDWGLLNQPQHF | TGTGCCAGCAGTGATTGGGGGCTTCTCAATCAGCCCCAGCATTTT
TRBJ2-7 | - | TRBV7-3 | CASSSSSVYEQYF | TGTGCCAGCAGCTCGTCTAGCGTCTACGAGCAGTACTTC
TRBJ1-2 | TRBD1 | TRBV4-2 | CASSQETGARYGYTF | TGTGCCAGCAGCCAAGAAACAGGGGCGCGTTATGGCTACACCTTC
TRBJ2-7 | - | TRBV4-1 | CASSQEYRLSYEQYF | TGCGCCAGCAGCCAAGAGTATAGGCTCTCCTACGAGCAGTACTTC
TRBJ2-7 | TRBD2 | TRBV9 | CASSVSPSGAGAYEQYF | TGTGCCAGCAGCGTAAGTCCCTCGGGAGCGGGAGCCTACGAGCAGTACTTC
TRBJ2-1 | TRBD2 | TRBV12-3/TRBV12-4 | CASSPGTSEYNEQFF | TGTGCCAGCAGTCCCGGGACTAGCGAATACAATGAGCAGTTCTTC
TRBJ2-7 | TRBD2 | TRBV4-3 | CASSQDRAGAYYEQYF | TGCGCCAGCAGCCAAGATAGGGCGGGAGCCTACTACGAGCAGTACTTC
TRBJ2-2 | TRBD2 | TRBV27 | CASSSTPLAVNTGELFF | TGTGCCAGCAGTTCTACGCCCCTAGCGGTGAACACCGGGGAGCTGTTTTTT
TRBJ2-5 | TRBD1 | TRBV4-1 | CASSQPDRGLFGQETQYF | TGCGCCAGCAGCCAACCCGACAGGGGGCTTTTCGGCCAAGAGACCCAGTACTTC
TRBJ2-7 | TRBD2 | TRBV20-1 | CSARLTSGSYEQYF | TGCAGTGCTAGGTTGACTAGCGGGTCCTACGAGCAGTACTTC